These 10 T cell receptor beta chains share one sample of origin, sequenced in a study of cytomegalovirus exposure and HLA in healthy donors. A multiplex PCR was run with 60 Vbeta primers and 13 Jbeta primers. Generated by immunoSEQ multiplex PCR, the TCRdb table keeps only in-frame clones and is missing some. The profile shows 74,000 or so clones, 78% of them singletons. Sample: PBMCs. Every receptor here comes from a male donor in good health and CMV-seropositive.

The rearrangement joins TRBV19 to TRBJ2-2, with 11 bases identical to TRBD2. V dropped 7 bases and J dropped 7; count of bases not matched to a gene: 5. There are 14 residues in the CDR3. The germline V gene encodes CDR1 LNHDA and CDR2 SQIVND (reference sequence). CDR3 in amino acids: CASIAGGYVGELFF. The CDR3 coding sequence is TGTGCCAGTATAGCGGGAGGGTATGTCGGGGAGCTGTTTTTT.

The V and J genes are TRBV6-6 and TRBJ2-7; 7 positions match TRBD2. The V gene's germline CDR1 is MNHNY and CDR2 SVGAGI (reference sequence). V gave up 2 bases and J gave up 5 bases; unmatched junction bases: 12. This CDR3 region has 16 residues. CDR3 sequence (DNA): TGTGCCAGCAGTTACATTTCCGGGGGGTCTTATAACGAGCAGTACTTC. Translation: CASSYISGGSYNEQYF.

The chain links TRBV11-2 to TRBJ2-3, with D tentatively TRBD2 (5 bases). The CDR3 runs to 13 residues. With 5 bases removed from V and 4 bases from J, the gap between germline ends came to 10 bases. Per the germline V gene, CDR1 is SGHAT and CDR2 is FQNNGV. CDR3 sequence reads: CASSPPGADTQYF. As DNA, the CDR3 is TGTGCCAGCAGCCCCCCCGGGGCAGATACGCAGTATTTT.

The chain is built from TRBV29-1 and TRBJ1-1; D remains ambiguous. From germline, CDR1 is SQVTM and CDR2 ANQGSEA. V lost 7 bases to trimming and J lost 4 bases, with 10 bases between them. CDR3 length: 11 amino acids. The CDR3 region has the DNA TGCAGCGCCGAAGGAGGCACTGAAGCTTTCTTT. It is translated as CSAEGGTEAFF.

The table lists this clone with a count of one. The chain links TRBV30 to TRBJ1-1; D is uncertain. Trimming removed 2 bases from V and 3 bases from J, with 4 bases in between. Per the germline V gene, CDR1 is GTSNPN and CDR2 is SVGIG (reference sequence). The CDR3 sequence is 11 residues long. The CDR3 DNA reads TGTGCCTGGAGTCAGTACACTGAAGCTTTCTTT. Protein sequence: CAWSQYTEAFF. The entire variable domain, with the rest obtained from reference TRBV30 and TRBJ1-1, is as follows: SQTIHQWPATLVQPVGSPLSLECTVEGTSNPNLYWYRQAAGRGLQLLFYSVGIGQISSEVPQNLSASRPQDRQFILSSKKLLLSDSGFYLCAWSQYTEAFFGQGTRLTVV.

This chain uses TRBV19 with TRBJ1-5; 9 positions agree with TRBD1. The CDR3 loop spans 16 amino acids. CDR1 is LNHDA, CDR2 SQIVND, per germline (reference sequence). V dropped 3 bases and J dropped 6; count of bases not matched to a gene: 9. The DNA of the CDR3 is TGTGCCAGTAGTATGGGGGACAGGGCGTTAATTCAGCCCCAGCATTTT. Amino acids: CASSMGDRALIQPQHF.

The rearrangement uses TRBV19 and TRBJ1-3; D is undetermined. Germline CDR1 LNHDA, CDR2 SQIVND (reference sequence). V lost 4 bases, J lost 4 bases, and 20 bases lay in between. The CDR3 covers 17 residues. Written as DNA, the CDR3 is TGTGCCAGTAGTACACCTCGGTGGCAGGTCTTGGGAAACACCATATATTTT. Protein product: CASSTPRWQVLGNTIYF.

Worth noting for this clone: The junction shows a germline mismatch at one end, possibly a read error. The chain recombines TRBV7-9 with TRBJ2-6; maybe TRBD2 (6 bases). Germline values: CDR1 SEHNR, CDR2 FQNEAQ (reference sequence). The CDR3 is made up of 16 amino acids. The DNA of the CDR3 is TGTACCAGCAGCTTATTGCGGGGAACTGGGGCCAACGTCCTGACTTTC. It encodes CTSSLLRGTGANVLTF. Looking up the rest from reference TRBV7-9 and TRBJ2-6 gives the full variable domain: DTGVSQNPRHKITKRGQNVTFRCDPISEHNRLYWYRQTLGQGPEFLTYFQNEAQLEKSRLLSDRFSAERPKGSFSTLEIQRTEQGDSAMYLCTSSLLRGTGANVLTFGAGSRLTVL.

A single count supports this clone. CDR3 bases: TGTGCCAGCAGTGAACTAGCGGGGGGCTTCACAGATACGCAGTATTTT. Protein product: CASSELAGGFTDTQYF. The J gene is TRBJ2-3, the V gene TRBV6-4, with 12 bases aligning to TRBD2. Trimming removed 3 bases from V and 2 bases from J; junction bases left unmatched: 3. This CDR3 has 16 amino acids. In germline, CDR1 is MRHNA, CDR2 SNTAGT.

V gene TRBV28 combines with J gene TRBJ2-7; D is ambiguous. CDR3 length: 15 amino acids. The V end lost 2 bases, the J end lost 1 base, and 12 bases lay between the germline ends. Germline-derived CDR1 and CDR2 are MDHEN and SYDVKM. The DNA of the CDR3 is TGTGCCAGCAGTTTACGGGTAGCCGGGTCCTACGAGCAGTACTTC. It specifies CASSLRVAGSYEQYF.